Listed below are T cell receptor beta chains from one sample, sequenced in a study of blood T cell repertoires in COVID-19. Sequenced by immunoSEQ multiplex PCR; TCRdb stores in-frame clones only, minus some. The data contain some 260,000 clones, roughly 90% of them singletons. Sequencing was performed on PBMCs or T cells enriched from blood (not recorded which). These receptors were obtained from a man aged 35-49 years who had recovered from COVID-19. CDR3s leave out the opening cysteine and the closing phenylalanine or tryptophan. Fields, in order: V gene, D gene, J gene, CDR3 protein. A D gene is named only where the DNA matches it firmly.

>TRBV11-3|TRBD1|TRBJ2-7
ASSLARTGSYEQY
>TRBV4-1|.|TRBJ1-2
ASSQGGAFQYGYT
>TRBV7-3|TRBD1|TRBJ1-2
ASSLTRTGPSGYT
>TRBV5-4|.|TRBJ2-2
ASSVRSGPRNTGELF
>TRBV28|.|TRBJ1-5
ASSFIGWVTNNQPQH
>TRBV14|.|TRBJ2-5
ASSQGTQGRSETQY
>TRBV2|.|TRBJ1-1
ASLTADTEAF
>TRBV18|TRBD1|TRBJ1-1
ASSPLGQGTNTEAF
>TRBV19|.|TRBJ1-1
ASSIATVGGTEAF
>TRBV4-1|.|TRBJ2-7
ASSQPRTALTPYEQY
>TRBV6-5|.|TRBJ2-5
ASSYRETQY
>TRBV10-3|.|TRBJ2-4
AISRGEEGAKNIQY
>TRBV12-3/TRBV12-4|.|TRBJ1-1
ASILNTEAF
>TRBV7-8|.|TRBJ1-1
ASSLAWDTLATEAF
>TRBV29-1|.|TRBJ2-7
SVGVGPYEQY
>TRBV6-1|TRBD1|TRBJ2-5
ASSEDREITQY
>TRBV5-8|TRBD2|TRBJ2-3
ASSAGTWRGAGDTQY
>TRBV9|TRBD1|TRBJ2-4
ASSVSPTGENIQY
>TRBV5-5|.|TRBJ1-2
ASSLVGSPGYT
>TRBV28|TRBD1|TRBJ1-5
ASSFILRTGDQPQH
>TRBV6-4|TRBD2|TRBJ2-1
ASSILAGGVNEQF
>TRBV18|.|TRBJ1-1
ASSPFDSQNTEAF
>TRBV6-5|TRBD1|TRBJ1-2
ASRAGDRFFYGYT